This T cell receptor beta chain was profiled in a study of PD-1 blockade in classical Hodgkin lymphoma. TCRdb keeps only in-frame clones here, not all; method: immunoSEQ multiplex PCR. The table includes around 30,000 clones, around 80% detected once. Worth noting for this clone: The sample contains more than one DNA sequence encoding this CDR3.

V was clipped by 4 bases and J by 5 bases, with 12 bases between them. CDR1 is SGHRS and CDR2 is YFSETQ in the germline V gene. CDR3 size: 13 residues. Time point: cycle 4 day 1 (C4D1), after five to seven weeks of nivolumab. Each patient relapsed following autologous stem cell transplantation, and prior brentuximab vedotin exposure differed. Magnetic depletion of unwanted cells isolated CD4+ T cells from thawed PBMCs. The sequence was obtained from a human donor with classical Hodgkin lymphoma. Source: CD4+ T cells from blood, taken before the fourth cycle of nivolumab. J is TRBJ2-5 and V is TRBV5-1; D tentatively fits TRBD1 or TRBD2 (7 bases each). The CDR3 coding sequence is TGCGCCAGCAGCCTGCAGGGGGGGGAGACCCAGTACTTC. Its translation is CASSLQGGETQYF.